This T cell receptor (beta chain) originates from a study of blood T cell repertoires in COVID-19 (dated by TCRdb to the early 2020s). About the full investigation: Samples from collaborators originated in the United States, Italy and Spain and spanned both the acute and convalescent phases of COVID-19. The repertoires were released in a freely available public database intended as a resource for research on the immune response to SARS-CoV-2. The material from the prospective study consisted of cDNA or gDNA derived from T cells, B-cell-depleted T cells, or PBMCs. Subjects who had been exposed to COVID-19, were actively infected with it, or had recovered from it provided the deeply sampled blood TCRbeta repertoires that made up the dataset. A de-identified subject ID, COVID-19 status, age in years and sex were almost always included in the sample metadata. HLA class I and class II types, where available, came from metadata supplied by the sample provider rather than from assay-based typing. Samples came from the ongoing ImmuneRACE study (first 160 participants) plus 1,254 subjects from 6 global collaborators. The research as a whole found: The quantity of clinical and demographic metadata differed by source and by participant and was supplied without curation.

As for this clone: No antigen is known for it. No much larger clonotype is one base removed from it; base qualities were not supplied.

Trimming takes 5 bases off V and 4 bases off J; junction bases not matched to a gene: 8. The CDR3 numbers 15 residues from cysteine through phenylalanine. CDR3 DNA is the only sequence kept; it has 45 bases, read in frame from the first base. Looking up the germline V gene (reference sequence) yields CDR1 LGHDT and CDR2 YNNKEL. TCRbeta CDR3 regions were amplified from genomic DNA by means of the immunoSEQ Assay, a bias-controlled multiplex PCR. In the original analysis: Within the assay, amplification of reference gene primers was used to estimate how many nucleated cells each sample contained. To quantify the absolute abundance of each unique TCRbeta CDR3 rearrangement, sequence reads were collapsed and filtered. For each sample, productive Simpson clonality was calculated by taking the square root of Simpson's diversity index across productive rearrangements. The table was pulled from immuneACCESS by TCRdb, which kept in-frame rearrangements only. Such tables lose some clones; where checked, under half of the loss comes from unresolved V genes, and the rest has no known cause. V, J and clone size were drawn from that table, and D and trimming were deduced from the DNA. The table for this sample lists about 220,000 clones; around 81% of them were counted only once. The top ten clonotypes cover 13% of the sample.

The collaborating institutions used their own protocols to collect whole blood in K2EDTA tubes. For TCRbeta analysis, collaborators shipped samples in one of three forms: frozen whole blood, isolated PBMCs, or DNA extracted from either of those sample types. This clonotype originated in a human donor in a cohort sampled during active COVID-19. In this chain, TRBV3-1 (or the pseudogene TRBV3-2) is recombined with TRBJ2-3; a stretch of 8 junction bases matches TRBD2. The sequenced material came from peripheral blood. The CDR3 is CASSFWTGGPDTQYF. The nucleotide sequence is given as TGTGCCAGCAGCTTCTGGACGGGAGGGCCAGATACGCAGTATTTT.